This entry lists 17 T cell receptor beta chains sequenced from one sample in a study of early T cells in non-severe SARS-CoV-2 infection. TCRdb called the 5' RACE reads again in MiXCR, with one record for every CDR3 protein. The table includes about 60,000 distinct CDR3 sequences, roughly 10% detected once. Input material: whole blood. These receptors all come from an adult who was a healthcare worker with PCR-confirmed SARS-CoV-2 infection or an uninfected control (not recorded which).

Only a few counts were recorded for this clonotype. This rearrangement joins TRBV11-2 to TRBJ2-3; D is unclear. V was trimmed by 1 base and J by 8 bases, leaving 13 bases between them. The CDR3 sequence is 14 residues long. Germline V gives CDR1 SGHAT, CDR2 FQNNGV. The CDR3 sequence: CASSLVGQIGTQYF. The CDR3 coding sequence is TGTGCCAGCAGCTTAGTCGGCCAGATAGGTACGCAGTATTTT.

The table lists this clonotype with many counts. The chain uses TRBV4-2 and TRBJ2-7, with 8 bases fitting TRBD2. This CDR3 contains 17 residues. V trimming: 1 base; J trimming: 0 bases; junction bases outside the gene matches: 8. Germline CDR1 LGHNA, CDR2 YNFKEQ. CDR3 sequence reads: CASSQGFRREDSYEQYF. The CDR3 DNA reads as TGTGCCAGCAGCCAAGGGTTTAGGCGGGAGGACTCCTACGAGCAGTACTTC.

Ten or more counts support this clonotype. This chain joins TRBV5-5 and TRBJ1-1; 9 bases fit TRBD1. The CDR3 runs 15 residues. Germline V gene data show CDR1 as SGHKS and CDR2 as YYEKEE (reference sequence). The V and J ends lost 1 base and 1 base, in that order; junction bases with no gene match: 2. DNA for the CDR3: TGTGCCAGCAGCTTGTTGACAGGGGGGAACACTGAAGCTTTCTTT. Its translation is CASSLLTGGNTEAFF.

This clonotype was counted at least ten times. The genes are TRBV7-2 and TRBJ2-7, with 8 bases identical to TRBD1. The germline V gene has CDR1 SGHTA and CDR2 FQGNSA. The CDR3 is 14 amino acids. The V gene end was trimmed by 5 bases and the J gene end by 3 bases; junction bases not matched to a gene: 6. This CDR3 reads CASSPDRAIYEQYF. The CDR3 nucleotides are TGTGCCAGCAGCCCGGACAGGGCGATCTACGAGCAGTACTTC. The full variable domain, with the rest looked up from reference TRBV7-2 and TRBJ2-7, is GAGVSQSPSNKVTEKGKDVELRCDPISGHTALYWYRQSLGQGLEFLIYFQGNSAPDKSGLPSDRFSAERTGGSVSTLTIQRTQQEDSAVYLCASSPDRAIYEQYFGPGTRLTVT.

This clonotype was seen more than once but under ten times. The chain is built from TRBV20-1 and TRBJ2-7; D ambiguous. The CDR3 extends over 10 amino acids. V was cut by 1 base and J by 4 bases, with 2 bases left in between. Germline lookup yields CDR1 DFQATT and CDR2 SNEGSKA (reference sequence). The CDR3 here is CSARGYEQYF. For the CDR3, the DNA is TGCAGTGCTAGAGGGTACGAGCAGTACTTC.

The V call is TRBV10-3, the J call TRBJ1-2; 8 nucleotides align to TRBD1. The CDR3 consists of 14 residues. Germline V gene sequence: CDR1 ENHRY, CDR2 SYGVKD. The V and J ends lost 5 bases and 8 bases, in that order; junction bases with no gene match: 10. The DNA for the CDR3 is TGTGCCATCAGTCCCTACGCCGGGACAGGAGGCTACACCTTC. This encodes CAISPYAGTGGYTF.

This clonotype appeared many times. The rearrangement joins TRBV10-3 to TRBJ1-5; 8 positions agree with TRBD1. The CDR3 is 14 amino acids. V was clipped by 3 bases and J by 5 bases; unmatched bases: 3. CDR1 and CDR2 from the germline V gene are ENHRY and SYGVKD. The CDR3 sequence is CAISDSGGDQPQHF. The DNA of the CDR3 is TGTGCCATCAGTGATTCAGGGGGCGATCAGCCCCAGCATTTT.

This clonotype has ten or more counts. This sequence joins TRBV7-6 and TRBJ2-5, with a possible D match to TRBD1 (5 bases). The germline V gene encodes CDR1 SGHVS and CDR2 FNYEAQ. V shed 4 bases and J shed 5 bases, with 14 bases lying between them. The CDR3 length is 14 residues. The CDR3, as DNA: TGTGCCAGCAGCTCTAGGGCAGGGTTGGAGACCCAGTACTTC. It translates to CASSSRAGLETQYF. Using reference TRBV7-6 and TRBJ2-5 for the parts outside the CDR3, the full variable domain is GAGVSQSPRYKVTKRGQDVALRCDPISGHVSLYWYRQALGQGPEFLTYFNYEAQQDKSGLPNDRFSAERPEGSISTLTIQRTEQRDSAMYRCASSSRAGLETQYFGPGTRLLVL.

This clonotype was seen repeatedly, ten times or more. The V call is TRBV2, the J call TRBJ2-7; unclear D gene. V was shortened by 4 bases and J by 2 bases, with 9 bases between the two germline ends. The length of the CDR3 is 13 residues. Looked up from germline, CDR1 is SNHLY and CDR2 is FYNNEI. The CDR3: CASSGGAPYEQYF. In nucleotides, the CDR3 is TGTGCCAGCAGTGGAGGAGCCCCCTACGAGCAGTACTTC.

The V call is TRBV4-1, the J call TRBJ1-1; D is ambiguous. Trimming removed 7 bases at V and 3 bases at J, with 15 bases between. Germline values: CDR1 MGHRA, CDR2 YSYEKL. CDR3 length: 14 amino acids. The CDR3 DNA reads as TGCGCCAGCAACCATTTGGGGTCGCACACTGAAGCTTTCTTT. Protein: CASNHLGSHTEAFF.

The rearrangement links TRBV6-4 to TRBJ2-3; a weak D match, TRBD1 (6 bases). V shed 6 bases and J shed 4 bases, with 11 bases lying between them. Looked up from germline, CDR1 is MRHNA and CDR2 is SNTAGT. The CDR3 is made up of 13 amino acids. CDR3 DNA: TGTGCCAGCAGCAAACAGGGCCCAGATACGCAGTATTTT. The encoded protein is CASSKQGPDTQYF.

The V gene is TRBV19, the J gene TRBJ1-5; D ambiguous. Germline CDR1 reads LNHDA; CDR2 reads SQIVND (reference sequence). The CDR3 covers 17 residues. V was clipped by 1 base and J by 3 bases, with 16 bases between them. CDR3 bases: TGTGCCAGTAGTATAGGGGTCAGCAGCCGATTCAATCAGCCCCAGCATTTT. Its protein is CASSIGVSSRFNQPQHF.

This clonotype has ten or more counts. The chain has TRBV7-9 and TRBJ2-1; D is unresolved. Germline V gene lookup returns CDR1 SEHNR and CDR2 FQNEAQ (reference sequence). This CDR3 spans 15 amino acids. The V and J ends lost 1 base and 4 bases respectively, with 11 bases between them. CDR3 sequence (DNA): TGTGCCAGCAGCTTAGGGTTGTGGGATTACAATGAGCAGTTCTTC. It specifies CASSLGLWDYNEQFF. The entire variable domain, with the rest obtained from reference TRBV7-9 and TRBJ2-1, is as follows: DTGVSQNPRHKITKRGQNVTFRCDPISEHNRLYWYRQTLGQGPEFLTYFQNEAQLEKSRLLSDRFSAERPKGSFSTLEIQRTEQGDSAMYLCASSLGLWDYNEQFFGPGTRLTVL.

This clonotype has ten or more counts. V is TRBV11-2 and J is TRBJ1-6; D may be TRBD1 (5 bases). Trimming took off 3 bases at V and 6 bases at J, with 9 bases between the two ends. The CDR3 has 14 residues. CDR1 and CDR2 (germline): SGHAT, FQNNGV. CDR3 nucleotides: TGTGCCAGCAGCTTCGGGGACTTTAATTCACCCCTCCACTTT. Protein product: CASSFGDFNSPLHF. Full variable domain (rest looked up from reference TRBV11-2 and TRBJ1-6): EAGVAQSPRYKIIEKRQSVAFWCNPISGHATLYWYQQILGQGPKLLIQFQNNGVVDDSQLPKDRFSAERLKGVDSTLKIQPAKLEDSAVYLCASSFGDFNSPLHFGNGTRLTVT.

This clonotype was counted at least ten times. The V and J genes are TRBV5-6 and TRBJ2-3; D call uncertain. This CDR3 is built from 13 residues. V was pared by 1 base and J by 3 bases, with 6 bases between. Germline V gene lookup returns CDR1 SGHDT and CDR2 YYEEEE. The CDR3 DNA reads TGTGCCAGCAGCTTGACCGCTACAGATACGCAGTATTTT. Protein sequence: CASSLTATDTQYF.

This clonotype has more than one count but fewer than ten. The chain has TRBV18 and TRBJ1-3; 8 positions agree with TRBD1. The V segment lost 3 bases and the J segment 4 bases; nucleotides outside the gene matches: 5. This CDR3 contains 15 residues. Germline V CDR1 and CDR2: KGHSH, LQKENI. CDR3 nucleotide sequence: TGTGCCAGCTCACCGGACAGGGCTATCGGAAACACCATATATTTT. Translation gives CASSPDRAIGNTIYF.

J is TRBJ1-5 and V is TRBV20-1; weak D call: TRBD1 (6 bases). The CDR3 is 12 amino acids. Germline loops: CDR1 DFQATT, CDR2 SNEGSKA (reference sequence). V gave up 5 bases and J gave up 5 bases, with 10 bases separating them. CDR3 sequence: CSAWDTHQPQHF. The CDR3 coding sequence is TGCAGTGCTTGGGACACCCATCAGCCCCAGCATTTT.